This is a list of T cell receptor beta chains from one sample in a study of cytomegalovirus exposure and HLA in healthy donors. Clones were sequenced by immunoSEQ multiplex PCR, and TCRdb holds only the in-frame ones, with some missing. The sample has about 160,000 clones, 65% to 90% seen once. Sequencing was done on a sample of PBMCs. The receptors come from a young woman in good health and CMV-seronegative. Each CDR3 is given with its conserved first and last residue. Each record gives: V gene, J gene, D gene, CDR3 length, clone size, CDR3 protein, CDR3 DNA. The D gene is left open where the match is weak. Size tells how often a clone was seen (once, few, many) or the class of an expanded clone, and some rows leave it out.

TRBV7-6,TRBJ2-3,NA,20,NA,CASSVSKLIRGPTSTDTQYF,TGTGCCAGCAGCGTTTCTAAATTAATCAGGGGACCGACTAGCACAGATACGCAGTATTTT
TRBV7-3,TRBJ2-5,TRBD1,17,NA,CASSIEGQGEYQETQYF,TGTGCCAGCAGCATAGAAGGACAGGGAGAGTACCAAGAGACCCAGTACTTC
TRBV4-1,TRBJ2-7,TRBD2,15,NA,CASSHEAGRTNEQYF,TGCGCCAGCAGCCATGAAGCGGGGAGGACAAACGAGCAGTACTTC
TRBV5-6,TRBJ1-2,NA,15,NA,CASSPSTDSWGGYTF,TGTGCCAGCAGCCCCTCGACGGACAGCTGGGGAGGCTACACCTTC
TRBV27,TRBJ2-2,NA,16,NA,CASSGADGGHTGELFF,TGTGCCAGCTCCGGGGCGGACGGGGGGCACACCGGGGAGCTGTTTTTT
TRBV28,TRBJ1-5,NA,14,once,CASSLGLSGQPQHF,TGTGCCAGCAGTTTAGGGTTATCGGGTCAGCCCCAGCATTTT
TRBV28,TRBJ2-7,TRBD2,16,NA,CASRGLAGPLSYEQYF,TGTGCCAGCAGGGGACTAGCGGGACCGCTGTCCTACGAGCAGTACTTC
TRBV12-2,TRBJ2-5,NA,17,NA,CASRLGVAGGPGETQYF,TGTGCAAGTCGCTTAGGCGTGGCGGGAGGGCCTGGAGAGACCCAGTACTTC
TRBV6-4,TRBJ2-1,TRBD1,15,many,CASSDSTGGYNEQFF,TGTGCCAGCAGTGACTCGACAGGGGGCTACAATGAGCAGTTCTTC
TRBV28,TRBJ1-2,NA,16,NA,CASSPFGQLPRVGYTF,TGTGCCAGCAGTCCTTTTGGGCAGCTCCCCAGGGTCGGCTACACCTTC
TRBV2,TRBJ1-1,TRBD1,17,NA,CASSHRGLATFYTEAFF,TGTGCCAGCAGTCACAGGGGGCTCGCCACCTTTTACACTGAAGCTTTCTTT